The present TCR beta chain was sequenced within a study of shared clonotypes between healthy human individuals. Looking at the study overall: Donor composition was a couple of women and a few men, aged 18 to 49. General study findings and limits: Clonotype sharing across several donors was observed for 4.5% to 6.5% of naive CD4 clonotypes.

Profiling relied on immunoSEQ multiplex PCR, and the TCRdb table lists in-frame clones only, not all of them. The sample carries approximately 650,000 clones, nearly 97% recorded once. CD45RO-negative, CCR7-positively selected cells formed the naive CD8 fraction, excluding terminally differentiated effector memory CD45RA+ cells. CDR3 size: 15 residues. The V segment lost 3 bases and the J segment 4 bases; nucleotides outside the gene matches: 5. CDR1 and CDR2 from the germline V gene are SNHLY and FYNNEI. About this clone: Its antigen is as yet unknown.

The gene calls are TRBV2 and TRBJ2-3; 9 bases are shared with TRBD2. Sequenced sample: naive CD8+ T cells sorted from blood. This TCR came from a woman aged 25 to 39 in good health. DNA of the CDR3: TGTGCCAGCAGTGAGGGGACTAGCCGCGCAGATACGCAGTATTTT. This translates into CASSEGTSRADTQYF.